This entry lists 8 T cell receptor beta chains sequenced from one sample in a study of Ad26.COV2.S vaccination and SARS-CoV-2 variants. Stated treatment: 19 received Ad26.COV2.S at low or high dose, single or two shots; about 5 received placebo; per-sample allocation not given. The samples were gathered on day 63 after the first injection of vaccine or placebo. Method: immunoSEQ multiplex PCR; TCRdb's copy keeps in-frame clones and lacks some. The sample lists around 300,000 clones; roughly nine tenths were seen once. The sample in question was peripheral blood, obtained in a trial of Ad26.COV2.S vaccine versus placebo. These receptors were collected from a person aged 18-65 years who received the Ad26.COV2.S COVID-19 vaccine or a placebo.

This clone was observed a single time. CDR3 sequence (DNA): TGCGCCAGCAGCCAAGACCGTGATTATTATGGCTACACCTTC. Protein sequence: CASSQDRDYYGYTF. The rearrangement links TRBV4-3 to TRBJ1-2, with D uncertain. The CDR3 extends over 14 amino acids. Germline lookup yields CDR1 LGHNA and CDR2 YSLEER. The V gene lost 0 bases and the J gene lost 5 bases, with 10 bases spanning the gap.

The chain is built from TRBV4-3 and TRBJ2-7; possible D gene TRBD2, 5 bases. This CDR3 spans 15 amino acids. Between the trimmed V and J ends, which lost 1 base and 1 base, there was a span of 11 bases. Germline V gives CDR1 LGHNA, CDR2 YSLEER. CDR3 sequence reads: CASSQVSSSSYEQYF. The CDR3 DNA reads as TGCGCCAGCAGCCAAGTGTCTAGCTCGTCCTACGAGCAGTACTTC.

The V and J genes are TRBV7-9 and TRBJ2-2; 10 positions agree with TRBD1. This CDR3 region has 15 residues. Looked up from germline, CDR1 is SEHNR and CDR2 is FQNEAQ (reference sequence). Unmatched junction bases numbered 3, after V lost 3 bases and J lost 5 bases. The CDR3 protein is CASSFRTGGTGELFF. The CDR3 DNA follows: TGTGCCAGCAGCTTCCGGACAGGGGGGACCGGGGAGCTGTTTTTT.

This clone was seen only once. The gene calls are TRBV21-1 and TRBJ1-1. TRBV21-1 is listed as a pseudogene. The CDR3 has 13 residues. CDR3 nucleotides: TGTGCCAGCAGCAAAGAGAAGGGCACTGAAGCTTTCTTT. Amino acids: CASSKEKGTEAFF.

The genes are TRBV5-6 and TRBJ2-7; 7 bases line up with TRBD1. This CDR3 has 15 amino acids. The V gene's germline CDR1 is SGHDT and CDR2 YYEEEE. Trimming cost V 2 bases and J 0 bases; bases outside gene matches: 5. The CDR3 bases are TGTGCCAGCAGCTTTCCGACAGGGAGCTCCTACGAGCAGTACTTC. Its protein is CASSFPTGSSYEQYF.

The chain has TRBV18 and TRBJ1-1; 7 bases agree with TRBD1. Germline-derived CDR1 and CDR2 are KGHSH and LQKENI. The CDR3 runs to 14 residues. Trimming removed 3 bases from V and 2 bases from J; junction bases left unmatched: 3. The CDR3 bases are TGTGCCAGCTCACCGGGACAGATAAACACTGAAGCTTTCTTT. Translated: CASSPGQINTEAFF.

For this clone: At the DNA level, this CDR3 is encoded by other sequences in the same sample as well. The chain has TRBV10-3 and TRBJ1-1; D is undetermined. V was shortened by 3 bases and J by 0 bases, with 5 bases between the two germline ends. The CDR3 is 13 amino acids. Germline V gene lookup returns CDR1 ENHRY and CDR2 SYGVKD. DNA for the CDR3: TGTGCCATCAGTGAATCTATGAACACTGAAGCTTTCTTT. Protein sequence: CAISESMNTEAFF.

The J gene is TRBJ2-3, the V gene TRBV11-2; TRBD2 agrees at 8 bases. Germline CDR1 is SGHAT and CDR2 is FQNNGV. Trimming at V came to 0 bases and at J to 4 bases, leaving 6 bases not matched to a gene. The CDR3 sequence is 16 residues long. This CDR3 reads CASSLERGGLADTQYF. CDR3 DNA: TGTGCCAGCAGCTTAGAACGGGGGGGCCTCGCAGATACGCAGTATTTT.